One and the same sample provided the 21 T cell receptor beta chains below, sequenced in a study of T cell responses to AZD1222 COVID-19 vaccine. Produced via immunoSEQ multiplex PCR; TCRdb's table is partial and in-frame only. The repertoire holds about 110,000 clones, with about 94% as singletons. The sample here was peripheral blood, taken 28 days after the second AZD1222 dose. The receptor source for this set is an adult who received the AZD1222 COVID-19 vaccine.

This chain links TRBV27 with TRBJ1-5; D gene ambiguous. The CDR3 is made up of 14 amino acids. Germline CDR1 and CDR2: MNHEY and SMNVEV (reference sequence). Trimming removed 8 bases at V and 4 bases at J, with 15 bases between. CDR3 DNA: TGTGCCAGCCGAGCCGGCCAGACAAATCAGCCCCAGCATTTT. Encoded protein: CASRAGQTNQPQHF.

This sequence joins TRBV19 and TRBJ2-5, with unresolved D. Germline V lookup: CDR1 LNHDA, CDR2 SQIVND (reference sequence). Trimming took off 3 bases at V and 5 bases at J, with 13 bases between the two ends. The CDR3 contains 14 residues. The CDR3 spells CASSIRTSRETQYF. In nucleotides, the CDR3 is TGTGCCAGTAGTATTAGAACCAGCCGGGAGACCCAGTACTTC.

V is TRBV14 and J is TRBJ1-1; D perhaps matches TRBD1 (5 bases). The CDR3 is 17 residues long. Trimming left V 2 bases short and J 4 bases short, with 20 bases between. Germline V CDR1 and CDR2: SGHDN, FVKESK. In DNA form, the CDR3 reads TGTGCCAGCAGCCAAAACAACAGGCCCCCTAGGGGCACTGAAGCTTTCTTT. Its translation: CASSQNNRPPRGTEAFF.

J is TRBJ2-1 and V is TRBV6-5; 9 bases agree with TRBD2. The CDR3 length is 14 residues. With V trimmed by 4 bases and J by 7 bases, 5 bases remained unmatched. Germline V gene sequence: CDR1 MNHEY, CDR2 SVGAGI. The CDR3 spells CASSLGLAVNEQFF. CDR3 bases: TGTGCCAGCAGTTTGGGACTAGCTGTTAATGAGCAGTTCTTC.

J is TRBJ1-1 and V is TRBV19, with D possibly TRBD1 on 6 matching bases. The V end lost 6 bases, the J end lost 1 base, and 24 bases lay between the germline ends. CDR3 length equals 18 residues. The germline V gene encodes CDR1 LNHDA and CDR2 SQIVND (reference sequence). The CDR3 DNA sequence: TGTGCCAGTAGCTACGACAGTGGGGGGCTCTCATGGAACACTGAAGCTTTCTTT. This encodes CASSYDSGGLSWNTEAFF.

This clone was seen just once. The rearrangement links TRBV2 to TRBJ1-5; D remains ambiguous. This CDR3 contains 13 residues. V lost 5 bases and J lost 3, with 8 bases in between. Germline CDR1 is SNHLY and CDR2 is FYNNEI. The CDR3 DNA reads TGTGCCAGCAGTATTAACACCAATCAGCCCCAGCATTTT. It is translated as CASSINTNQPQHF.

A single count supports this clone. The chain joins TRBV25-1 to TRBJ1-4, with 8 nucleotides matching TRBD1. The CDR3 length is 15 residues. Germline assignment: CDR1 MGHDK and CDR2 SYGVNS. Trimming cost V 4 bases and J 7 bases; bases outside gene matches: 8. CDR3 bases: TGTGCCAGCAGTGGACCGGGACAGGTGCGTGAAAAACTGTTTTTT. Its translation is CASSGPGQVREKLFF.

This CDR3 reads CASSYYPDGQPQHF. As DNA, the CDR3 is TGTGCCAGCAGTTACTACCCAGACGGGCAGCCCCAGCATTTT. This chain links TRBV6-5 with TRBJ1-5; D not resolved. Trimming took off 1 base at V and 7 bases at J, with 11 bases between the two ends. Germline V gene sequence: CDR1 MNHEY, CDR2 SVGAGI. The CDR3 is made up of 14 amino acids.

The chain couples TRBV7-9 to TRBJ1-4; possible D gene TRBD1, 6 bases. V lost 4 bases to trimming and J lost 11 bases, with 14 bases between them. Germline CDR1 SEHNR, CDR2 FQNEAQ (reference sequence). This CDR3 is 13 amino acids long. The CDR3, as DNA: TGTGCCAGCAGCTGGGAACAGGGTGAGAAACTGTTTTTT. This codes for CASSWEQGEKLFF.

V is TRBV28 and J is TRBJ1-5; tentatively, D is TRBD1 (6 bases). Germline V lookup: CDR1 MDHEN, CDR2 SYDVKM. Trimming left V 1 base short and J 2 bases short, with 12 bases between. The CDR3 is 16 amino acids. The CDR3 DNA follows: TGTGCCAGCAGTTTATTTGCGGGGGCCGGCAATCAGCCCCAGCATTTT. As protein: CASSLFAGAGNQPQHF.

Here the CDR3 reads CATSDRGGLAGEADTQYF. The CDR3 DNA reads as TGTGCCACCAGTGATCGCGGGGGACTAGCGGGAGAGGCTGATACGCAGTATTTT. The V call is TRBV24-1, the J call TRBJ2-3; 14 positions agree with TRBD2. From germline, CDR1 is KGHDR and CDR2 SFDVKD. V shed 3 bases and J 6 bases; nucleotides not matched to a gene: 10. This CDR3 has 18 residues.

The chain joins TRBV9 to TRBJ2-3; 10 nucleotides agree with TRBD2. The J segment lost 4 bases and the V segment lost 0 bases, leaving 11 bases of the junction unmatched. The germline V gene encodes CDR1 SGDLS and CDR2 YYNGEE. The CDR3 consists of 18 residues. CDR3 sequence: CASSVVSMTSGSADTQYF. The DNA of the CDR3 is TGTGCCAGCAGCGTAGTCAGTATGACTAGCGGGTCAGCAGATACGCAGTATTTT.

This clone is a singleton in its sample. The V gene is TRBV30, the J gene TRBJ1-4, with unresolved D. Deletions cut 0 bases from V and 7 bases from J, with 9 bases between. The CDR3 has 13 residues. Germline-derived CDR1 and CDR2 are GTSNPN and SVGIG (reference sequence). The CDR3 region is CAWSVVFGEKLFF. The CDR3 DNA reads as TGTGCCTGGAGTGTAGTGTTCGGTGAAAAACTGTTTTTT.

The rearrangement links TRBV5-1 to TRBJ1-2; D is perhaps TRBD1 (5 bases). Germline V lookup: CDR1 SGHRS, CDR2 YFSETQ. This CDR3 spans 17 amino acids. The V and J ends lost 1 base and 7 bases respectively, with 23 bases between them. Here the CDR3 DNA reads TGCGCCAGCAGCTTGTTCGCTCCCGGGACCTCTGCTAGTGGCTACACCTTC. This codes for CASSLFAPGTSASGYTF.

The gene calls are TRBV15 and TRBJ2-5, with 13 bases matching TRBD2. CDR1 and CDR2 (germline): LNHNV, YYDKDF (reference sequence). The CDR3 spans 16 residues. The V and J ends lost 4 bases and 2 bases, in that order; junction bases with no gene match: 4. This chain's CDR3 is CATSTGTSGEQETQYF. In DNA, the CDR3 is TGTGCCACCAGCACGGGGACTAGCGGGGAGCAAGAGACCCAGTACTTC.

The V and J genes are TRBV7-9 and TRBJ1-1; possible D gene TRBD1, 5 bases. Germline CDR1 is SEHNR and CDR2 is FQNEAQ (reference sequence). The CDR3 covers 15 residues. With 0 bases removed from V and 5 bases from J, the gap between germline ends came to 13 bases. The DNA of the CDR3 is TGTGCCAGCAGCTTAGCCGGGACGGGGGAGACTGAAGCTTTCTTT. Encoded protein: CASSLAGTGETEAFF. The whole variable domain, filled in from reference TRBV7-9 and TRBJ1-1, reads DTGVSQNPRHKITKRGQNVTFRCDPISEHNRLYWYRQTLGQGPEFLTYFQNEAQLEKSRLLSDRFSAERPKGSFSTLEIQRTEQGDSAMYLCASSLAGTGETEAFFGQGTRLTVV.

The chain employs TRBV5-1 and TRBJ2-3; D is unclear. Germline loops: CDR1 SGHRS, CDR2 YFSETQ. The CDR3 runs to 14 residues. V dropped 0 bases and J dropped 0 bases, with 5 bases sitting between them. The CDR3 sequence is CASSLDRSTDTQYF. CDR3 coding DNA: TGCGCCAGCAGCTTGGACCGGAGCACAGATACGCAGTATTTT. Looking up the rest from reference TRBV5-1 and TRBJ2-3 gives the full variable domain: KAGVTQTPRYLIKTRGQQVTLSCSPISGHRSVSWYQQTPGQGLQFLFEYFSETQRNKGNFPGRFSGRQFSNSRSEMNVSTLELGDSALYLCASSLDRSTDTQYFGPGTRLTVL.

The chain links TRBV29-1 to TRBJ2-4, with D perhaps assigned TRBD1 or TRBD2 (5 bases each). V was clipped by 7 bases and J by 1 base, with 14 bases between them. This CDR3 spans 14 amino acids. Germline CDR1 is SQVTM and CDR2 is ANQGSEA. The CDR3 sequence: CSAQRGDAKNIQYF. Written as DNA, the CDR3 is TGCAGCGCCCAGCGAGGGGATGCCAAAAACATTCAGTACTTC.

The sample holds one count of this clone. The CDR3 DNA is TGTGCCAGTAGTCCCCGAGGAGCGGAATCACCCCTCCACTTT. It is translated as CASSPRGAESPLHF. This chain joins TRBV19 and TRBJ1-6; the D is unclear. The CDR3 extends over 14 amino acids. Per germline, CDR1 LNHDA and CDR2 SQIVND (reference sequence). V was pared by 5 bases and J by 10 bases, with 15 bases between.

V gene TRBV5-4 combines with J gene TRBJ2-5, with 7 bases identical to TRBD2. Germline loops: CDR1 SGHNT, CDR2 YYREEE (reference sequence). The trim removed 4 bases at V and 5 bases at J, leaving 11 bases unmatched. The CDR3 has 15 residues. The CDR3 loop reads CASSPTGGRRETQYF. In DNA form, the CDR3 reads TGTGCCAGCAGCCCCACGGGCGGGAGACGCGAGACCCAGTACTTC. Full variable domain (remainder filled in from reference TRBV5-4 and TRBJ2-5): ETGVTQSPTHLIKTRGQQVTLRCSSQSGHNTVSWYQQALGQGPQFIFQYYREEENGRGNFPPRFSGLQFPNYSSELNVNALELDDSALYLCASSPTGGRRETQYFGPGTRLLVL.

The chain couples TRBV6-5 to TRBJ1-2; maybe TRBD1 (5 bases). V was pared by 2 bases and J by 8 bases, with 12 bases between. Per the germline V gene, CDR1 is MNHEY and CDR2 is SVGAGI. The CDR3 spans 13 residues. The CDR3 is CASSYQGIEGYTF. CDR3 sequence (DNA): TGTGCCAGCAGTTACCAGGGAATAGAGGGCTACACCTTC.